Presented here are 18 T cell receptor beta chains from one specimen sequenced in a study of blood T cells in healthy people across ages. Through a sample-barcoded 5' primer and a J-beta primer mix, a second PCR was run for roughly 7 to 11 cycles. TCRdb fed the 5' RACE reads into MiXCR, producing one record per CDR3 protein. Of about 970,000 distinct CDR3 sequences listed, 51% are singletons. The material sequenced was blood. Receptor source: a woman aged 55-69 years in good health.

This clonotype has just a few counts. The CDR3 spells CASTARGGSPNEQFF. The CDR3 DNA is TGCGCCAGCACGGCACGGGGCGGGAGCCCCAATGAGCAGTTCTTC. The chain uses TRBV5-1 and TRBJ2-1; 7 bases are a match to TRBD2. Germline V gene sequence: CDR1 SGHRS, CDR2 YFSETQ. The CDR3 runs to 15 residues. With 6 bases clipped from V and 6 bases from J, the junction kept 12 bases outside the gene matches.

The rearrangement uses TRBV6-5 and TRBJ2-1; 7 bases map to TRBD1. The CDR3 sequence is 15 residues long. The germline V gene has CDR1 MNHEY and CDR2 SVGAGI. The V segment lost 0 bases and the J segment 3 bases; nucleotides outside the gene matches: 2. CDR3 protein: CASSYSQGLYNEQFF. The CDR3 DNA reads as TGTGCCAGCAGTTACTCACAGGGGCTCTACAATGAGCAGTTCTTC.

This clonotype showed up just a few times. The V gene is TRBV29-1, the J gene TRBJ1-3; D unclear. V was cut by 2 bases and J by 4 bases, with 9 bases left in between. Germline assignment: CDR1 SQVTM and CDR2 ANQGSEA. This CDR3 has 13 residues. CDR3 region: CSVERGRGNTIYF. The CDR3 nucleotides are TGCAGCGTTGAAAGAGGACGGGGAAACACCATATATTTT.

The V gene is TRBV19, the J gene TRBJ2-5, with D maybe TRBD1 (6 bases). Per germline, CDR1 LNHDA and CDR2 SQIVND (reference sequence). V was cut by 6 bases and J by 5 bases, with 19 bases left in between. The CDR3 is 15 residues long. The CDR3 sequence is CASSTRTVKRETQYF. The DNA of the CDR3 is TGTGCCAGTAGCACCCGGACAGTCAAGAGGGAGACCCAGTACTTC.

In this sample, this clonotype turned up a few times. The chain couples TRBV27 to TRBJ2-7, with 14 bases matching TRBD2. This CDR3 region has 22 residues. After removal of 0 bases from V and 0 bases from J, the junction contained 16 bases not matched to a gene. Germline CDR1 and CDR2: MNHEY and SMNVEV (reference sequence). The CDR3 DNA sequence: TGTGCCAGCAGTTTATCGGATATTTACCCGGGACTAGCGGGAGATCCCTCCTACGAGCAGTACTTC. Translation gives CASSLSDIYPGLAGDPSYEQYF.

The CDR3 loop reads CASSSPTRSFQREQYF. Written as DNA, the CDR3 is TGTGCCAGCAGTTCACCGACTAGAAGCTTCCAAAGGGAGCAGTACTTC. This rearrangement joins TRBV27 to TRBJ2-7; tentatively, D is TRBD2 (6 bases). V lost 4 bases and J lost 7, with 23 bases in between. CDR3 size: 16 residues. The germline V gene has CDR1 MNHEY and CDR2 SMNVEV (reference sequence).

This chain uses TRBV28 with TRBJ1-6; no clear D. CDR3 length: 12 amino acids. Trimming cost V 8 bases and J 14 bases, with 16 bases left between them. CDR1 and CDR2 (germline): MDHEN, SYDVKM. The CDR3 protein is CASAQSHGALHF. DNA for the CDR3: TGTGCCAGCGCTCAATCCCACGGGGCCCTCCACTTT.

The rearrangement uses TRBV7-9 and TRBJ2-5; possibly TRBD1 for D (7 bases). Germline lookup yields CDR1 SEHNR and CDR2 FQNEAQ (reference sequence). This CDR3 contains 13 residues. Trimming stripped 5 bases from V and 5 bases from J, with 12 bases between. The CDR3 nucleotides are TGTGCCAGCAGCCAGGGGGGAATGGAGACCCAGTACTTC. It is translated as CASSQGGMETQYF.

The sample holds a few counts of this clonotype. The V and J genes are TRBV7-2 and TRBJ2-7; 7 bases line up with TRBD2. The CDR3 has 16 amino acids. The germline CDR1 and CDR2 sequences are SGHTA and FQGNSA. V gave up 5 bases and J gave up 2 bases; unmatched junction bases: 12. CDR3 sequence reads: CASSPNAGELTYEQYF. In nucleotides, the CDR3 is TGTGCCAGCAGCCCAAACGCGGGAGAGTTGACCTACGAGCAGTACTTC.

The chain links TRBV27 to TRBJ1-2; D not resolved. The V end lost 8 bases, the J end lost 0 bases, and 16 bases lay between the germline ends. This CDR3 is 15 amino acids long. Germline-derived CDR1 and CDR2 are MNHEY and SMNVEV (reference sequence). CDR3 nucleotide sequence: TGTGCCAGCCACCCTCTCGACGGCTCTAACTATGGCTACACCTTC. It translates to CASHPLDGSNYGYTF.

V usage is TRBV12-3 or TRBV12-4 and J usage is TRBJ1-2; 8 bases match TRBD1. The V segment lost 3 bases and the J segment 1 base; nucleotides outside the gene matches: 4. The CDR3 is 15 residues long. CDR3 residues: CASSFGQGYNYGYTF. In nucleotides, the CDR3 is TGTGCCAGCAGTTTCGGACAGGGCTATAACTATGGCTACACCTTC.

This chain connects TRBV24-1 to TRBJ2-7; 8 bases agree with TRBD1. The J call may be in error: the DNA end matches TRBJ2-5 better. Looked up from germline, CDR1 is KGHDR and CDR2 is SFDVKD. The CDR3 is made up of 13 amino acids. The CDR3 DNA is TGTGCCACTAGTCAGGGGGCAAGGGAGACCCAGTACTTC. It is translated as CATSQGARETQYF.

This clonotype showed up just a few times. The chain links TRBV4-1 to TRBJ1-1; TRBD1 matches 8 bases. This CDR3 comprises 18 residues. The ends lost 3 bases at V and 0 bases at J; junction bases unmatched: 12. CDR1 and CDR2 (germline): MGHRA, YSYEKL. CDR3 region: CASSQQAYEQGVNTEAFF. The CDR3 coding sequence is TGCGCCAGCAGCCAGCAAGCTTATGAACAGGGGGTGAACACTGAAGCTTTCTTT.

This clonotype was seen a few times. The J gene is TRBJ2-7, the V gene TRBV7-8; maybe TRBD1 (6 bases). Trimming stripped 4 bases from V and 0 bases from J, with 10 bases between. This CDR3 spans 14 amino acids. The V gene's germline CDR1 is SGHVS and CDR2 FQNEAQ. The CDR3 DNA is TGTGCCAGCAGCTATCAGGGGAGCTCCTACGAGCAGTACTTC. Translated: CASSYQGSSYEQYF.

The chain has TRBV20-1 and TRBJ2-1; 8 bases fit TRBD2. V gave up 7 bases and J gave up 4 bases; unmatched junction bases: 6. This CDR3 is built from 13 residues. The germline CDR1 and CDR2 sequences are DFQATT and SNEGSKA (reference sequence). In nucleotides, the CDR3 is TGCAGTGTTCGGGCTAGCGGGTACAATGAGCAGTTCTTC. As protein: CSVRASGYNEQFF.

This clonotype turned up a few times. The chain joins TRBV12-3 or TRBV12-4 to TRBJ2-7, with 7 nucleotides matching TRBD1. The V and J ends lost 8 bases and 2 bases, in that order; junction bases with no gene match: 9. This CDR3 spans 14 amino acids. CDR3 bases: TGTGCCAGCGGGCCGACACAGGGGCCCTACGAGCAGTACTTC. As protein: CASGPTQGPYEQYF.

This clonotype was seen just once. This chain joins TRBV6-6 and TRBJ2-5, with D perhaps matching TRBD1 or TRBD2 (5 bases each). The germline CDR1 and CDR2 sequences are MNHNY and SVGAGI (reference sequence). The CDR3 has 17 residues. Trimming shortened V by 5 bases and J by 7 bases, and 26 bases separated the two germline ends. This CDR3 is CASSPPRQGASSGTQYF. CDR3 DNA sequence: TGTGCCAGCAGTCCCCCTAGGCAGGGAGCCTCTTCAGGGACCCAGTACTTC.

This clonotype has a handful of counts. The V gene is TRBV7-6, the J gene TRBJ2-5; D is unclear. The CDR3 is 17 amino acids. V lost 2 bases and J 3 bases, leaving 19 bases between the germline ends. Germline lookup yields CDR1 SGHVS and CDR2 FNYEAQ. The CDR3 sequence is CASSLWLKGSAKETQYF. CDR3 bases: TGTGCCAGCAGCTTATGGCTCAAGGGTTCAGCCAAAGAGACCCAGTACTTC.